This T cell receptor beta chain derives from a study of CD8 T cells in Susac syndrome. Each multiple sclerosis control was a treatment-naive patient with relapsing-remitting disease that was either stable or active. TEMRA cells were FACS-enriched, with CD8+ and CD4+ T cells isolated negatively. Germline CDR1 is SGHAT and CDR2 is FQNNGV. After removal of 0 bases from V and 7 bases from J, the junction contained 3 bases not matched to a gene. The CDR3 extends over 14 amino acids. With random hexamers, reverse transcription was performed on roughly 0.5 to 1 ug of RNA. TCRdb re-derived calls from the immunoSEQ multiplex PCR reads in MiXCR, one entry per CDR3 protein. The table records about 300,000 distinct CDR3 sequences, approximately 85% of them present only once.

This chain links TRBV11-2 with TRBJ2-1, with TRBD2 identical over 7 bases. Sequencing was carried out using CD8+ T cells from PBMCs. This sequence was found in a human donor with multiple sclerosis. The CDR3 DNA reads TGTGCCAGCAGCTTAGAGACGGGAGGTAATGAGCAGTTCTTC. Translating it yields CASSLETGGNEQFF.